This T cell receptor beta chain was obtained from a study of T cell responses to AZD1222 COVID-19 vaccine. Study in general: Pooled samples include second doses given at about 4 or 12 weeks. Whole-study findings and limits: Elevations in Spike-specific TCR breadth and depth followed administration of two AZD1222 doses. Donor demographics were predominantly white British with a female majority; clonal diversity may be underestimated. Along spike, vaccine-associated CD4 TCRs were found throughout, with dominance at 160-218 and 743-854.

Germline loops: CDR1 ENHRY, CDR2 SYGVKD. The CDR3 spans 15 residues. Deletions cut 0 bases from V and 3 bases from J, with 12 bases between. The table came from immunoSEQ multiplex PCR; TCRdb's copy has only in-frame clones and leaves some out. The repertoire holds about 150,000 clones, with 80% to 90% as singletons. The table lists this clone with a count of one. Its specificity is unknown. The sequence derives from an adult in good health. Sample: peripheral blood, taken on day 0 of AZD1222 vaccination. The V call is TRBV10-3, the J call TRBJ2-7; D is perhaps TRBD2 (5 bases). CDR3 in amino acids: CAISESGARRYEQYF. CDR3 bases: TGTGCCATCAGTGAGTCGGGAGCACGCCGCTACGAGCAGTACTTC.